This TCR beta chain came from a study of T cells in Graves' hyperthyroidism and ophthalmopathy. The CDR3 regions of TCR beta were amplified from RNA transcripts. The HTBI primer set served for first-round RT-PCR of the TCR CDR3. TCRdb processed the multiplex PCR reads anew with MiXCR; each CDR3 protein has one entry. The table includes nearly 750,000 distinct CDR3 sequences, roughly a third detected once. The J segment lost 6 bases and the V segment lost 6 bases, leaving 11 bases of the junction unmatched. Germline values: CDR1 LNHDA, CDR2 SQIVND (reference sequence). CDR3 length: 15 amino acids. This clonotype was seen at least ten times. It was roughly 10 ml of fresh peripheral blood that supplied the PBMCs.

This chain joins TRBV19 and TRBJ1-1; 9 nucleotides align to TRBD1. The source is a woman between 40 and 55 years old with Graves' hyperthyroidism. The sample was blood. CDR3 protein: CASSVFGTGQSEAFF. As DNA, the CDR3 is TGTGCCAGTAGCGTATTTGGGACAGGGCAGTCTGAAGCTTTCTTT. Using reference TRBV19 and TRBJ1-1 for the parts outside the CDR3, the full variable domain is DGGITQSPKYLFRKEGQNVTLSCEQNLNHDAMYWYRQDPGQGLRLIYYSQIVNDFQKGDIAEGYSVSREKKESFPLTVTSAQKNPTAFYLCASSVFGTGQSEAFFGQGTRLTVV.